This T cell receptor beta chain was sequenced in a study of spatial heterogeneity in lung cancer. The study's findings and limits: One measure, the expanded intratumoral alpha and beta TCR count, tracked tumor mutation counts.

This clonotype is deemed medium-sized. Its specificity is not known. Documented time point: sample taken at primary tumor resection. TCRdb analysed the 5' RACE reads with MiXCR anew, one entry per CDR3 protein. The data hold 5,500 to 8,500 distinct CDR3 sequences, with about 10% observed a single time. Per the germline V gene, CDR1 is MDHEN and CDR2 is SYDVKM. Trimming cost V 11 bases and J 1 base; bases outside gene matches: 7. The CDR3 length is 13 residues. The receptor's source is a female donor with early-stage non-small cell lung cancer. The chain combines TRBV28 with TRBJ1-1; 7 positions agree with TRBD1. This material consisted of lung tumor tissue, taken at surgery. Written as DNA, the CDR3 is TGTGCCGCGTTGGGACAGAGGAACACTGAAGCTTTCTTT. Amino acid sequence: CAALGQRNTEAFF. Based on the CDR3 plus reference TRBV28 and TRBJ1-1, the full variable domain is DVKVTQSSRYLVKRTGEKVFLECVQDMDHENMFWYRQDPGLGLRLIYFSYDVKMKEKGDIPEGYSVSREKKERFSLILESASTNQTSMYLCAALGQRNTEAFFGQGTRLTVV.